This T cell receptor (beta chain) was sequenced for a study of CXCR3-negative and CXCR3-positive naive CD8 T cells. A CD45RO-CCR7+CD27+CD95- phenotype identified naive CD8+ T cells. Libraries were UMI-labeled 5' RACE TRB cDNA. For each CDR3 protein, TCRdb gives one entry from its re-call of the 5' RACE reads, without DNA. The table lists about 41,000 distinct CDR3 sequences, with around 2% in the top ten. Germline V lookup: CDR1 SGHNT, CDR2 YENEEA. The CDR3 is made up of 12 amino acids. V and J are TRBV11-3 and TRBJ2-7. The TCR sequence derives from a human donor in good health. Some clones in this sample may be carry-over from other donors' samples. Sequencing used naive CXCR3- CD8+ T cells from blood. The subset denotes: CD45RO-CCR7+CD27+CD95- naive CD8+ T cells lacking CXCR3 (TNR3-). This CDR3 is CASSGVAYEQYF. The full variable domain, its missing parts supplied by reference TRBV11-3 and TRBJ2-7, is EAGVVQSPRYKIIEKKQPVAFWCNPISGHNTLYWYLQNLGQGPELLIRYENEEAVDDSQLPKDRFSAERLKGVDSTLKIQPAELGDSAVYLCASSGVAYEQYFGPGTRLTVT.